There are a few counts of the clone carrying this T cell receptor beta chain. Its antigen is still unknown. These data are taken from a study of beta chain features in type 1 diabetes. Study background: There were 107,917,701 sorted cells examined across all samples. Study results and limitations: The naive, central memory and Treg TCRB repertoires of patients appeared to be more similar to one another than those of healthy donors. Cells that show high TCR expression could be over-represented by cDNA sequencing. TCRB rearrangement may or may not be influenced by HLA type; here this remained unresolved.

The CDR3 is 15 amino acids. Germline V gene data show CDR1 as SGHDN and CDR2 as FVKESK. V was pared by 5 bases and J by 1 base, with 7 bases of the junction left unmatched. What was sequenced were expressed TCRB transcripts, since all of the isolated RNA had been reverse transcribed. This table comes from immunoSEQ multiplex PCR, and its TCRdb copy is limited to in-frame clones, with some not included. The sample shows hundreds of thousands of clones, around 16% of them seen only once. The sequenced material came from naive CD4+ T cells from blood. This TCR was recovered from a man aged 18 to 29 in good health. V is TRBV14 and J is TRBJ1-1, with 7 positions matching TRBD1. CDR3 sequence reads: CASSFHRGSNTEAFF. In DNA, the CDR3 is TGTGCCAGCAGCTTTCACAGGGGTTCGAACACTGAAGCTTTCTTT.